A selection of T cell receptor beta chains follows, all from one sample in a study of cytomegalovirus exposure and HLA in healthy donors. Clones were read by immunoSEQ multiplex PCR, and TCRdb kept only the in-frame ones, dropping some. The table records approximately 170,000 clones, almost 75% of them present only once. Material for sequencing was PBMCs. These receptor sequences come from a young woman in good health and CMV-seropositive. Both conserved end residues are part of each CDR3. Fields, in order: J gene, V gene, clone size, D gene, CDR3 protein, CDR3 DNA. D genes are given only for firm matches. For some rows the clone size is stated as once, few or many, or as a class when expanded; others skip it.

TRBJ2-2	TRBV5-6	.	.	CASSLGGGRTGELFF	TGTGCCAGCAGCTTGGGGGGCGGACGGACCGGGGAGCTGTTTTTT
TRBJ1-6	TRBV6-4	.	.	CASSDSADGNSPLHF	TGTGCCAGCAGTGACTCAGCGGACGGGAATTCACCCCTCCACTTT
TRBJ1-4	TRBV5-4	.	.	CASSLAGGKVEKLFF	TGTGCCAGCAGCTTGGCCGGGGGGAAGGTGGAAAAACTGTTTTTT
TRBJ2-1	TRBV6-6	.	TRBD2	CASSRAGGAYNEQFF	TGTGCCAGCAGTCGGGCGGGGGGCGCCTACAATGAGCAGTTCTTC
TRBJ2-7	TRBV18	.	TRBD1	CASSPGQQAYEQYF	TGTGCCAGCTCACCGGGACAGCAAGCCTACGAGCAGTACTTC
TRBJ2-2	TRBV5-4	.	.	CASSSTLSTGELFF	TGTGCCAGCAGCTCAACGCTATCCACCGGGGAGCTGTTTTTT
TRBJ2-7	TRBV5-4	.	TRBD2	CASSFSKGGRSEQYF	TGTGCCAGCAGCTTTAGTAAGGGCGGGAGATCCGAGCAGTACTTC
TRBJ1-5	TRBV28	.	.	CASSLLTGGDQPQHF	TGTGCCAGCAGTCTCCTGACCGGAGGGGATCAGCCCCAGCATTTT
TRBJ2-2	TRBV7-9	.	.	CSSSTAWTQWDTGELFF	TGTTCCAGCAGCACAGCCTGGACACAGTGGGACACCGGGGAGCTGTTTTTT
TRBJ2-1	TRBV5-4	once	TRBD1	CASSLVATRGNEQFF	TGTGCCAGCAGCTTGGTGGCCACCAGGGGGAATGAGCAGTTCTTC
TRBJ1-2	TRBV4-1	.	TRBD1	CASSQGGRGVGGYTF	TGCGCCAGCAGCCAAGGGGGCAGGGGGGTGGGTGGCTACACCTTC
TRBJ2-1	TRBV19	.	.	CASTAALSYNEQFF	TGTGCCAGTACCGCGGCACTTTCCTACAATGAGCAGTTCTTC
TRBJ2-1	TRBV15	.	.	CATSPQGGMNEQFF	TGTGCCACCAGTCCCCAGGGTGGAATGAATGAGCAGTTCTTC
TRBJ2-1	TRBV28	.	TRBD2	CASSSGTSGSNEQFF	TGTGCCAGCAGTTCCGGGACTAGCGGGAGCAATGAGCAGTTCTTC
TRBJ2-3	TRBV29-1	.	TRBD2	CSVGRELSTDTQYF	TGCAGCGTTGGGCGGGAGCTTAGCACAGATACGCAGTATTTT
TRBJ2-5	TRBV7-9	.	.	CASSGRDRQETQYF	TGTGCCAGCAGCGGGCGGGACAGACAAGAGACCCAGTACTTC
TRBJ2-1	TRBV5-6	few	.	CASSPRGSYNEQFF	TGTGCCAGCAGCCCTAGAGGTTCCTACAATGAGCAGTTCTTC
TRBJ2-3	TRBV13	.	.	CASSFGGDRTDTQYF	TGTGCCAGCAGCTTCGGCGGGGATCGCACAGATACGCAGTATTTT
TRBJ1-5	TRBV19	.	TRBD1	CASSLMTGNNQPQHF	TGTGCCAGTAGCCTGATGACAGGGAACAATCAGCCCCAGCATTTT
TRBJ2-7	TRBV6-4	.	.	CASSDSNRSGEKAGWRSEQYF	TGTGCCAGCAGTGACTCGAACCGATCGGGAGAGAAAGCGGGTTGGCGTTCCGAGCAGTACTTC
TRBJ2-2	TRBV10-1	.	TRBD1	CASSALGQTTNTGELFF	TGCGCCAGCAGTGCACTGGGACAGACCACGAACACCGGGGAGCTGTTTTTT
TRBJ2-7	TRBV7-8	.	.	CASSQAVTVVNSYEQYF	TGTGCCAGCAGCCAGGCCGTTACGGTGGTTAACTCCTACGAGCAGTACTTC
TRBJ2-2	TRBV7-6	few	.	CASSPVGRGELFF	TGTGCCAGCAGCCCAGTGGGGAGAGGGGAGCTGTTTTTT
TRBJ1-1	TRBV5-4	once	.	CASSRLGGSEAFF	TGTGCCAGCAGCCGATTGGGAGGCAGTGAAGCTTTCTTT
TRBJ2-7	TRBV28	.	TRBD2	CASSSRLAGGGEQYF	TGTGCCAGCAGTTCCAGACTAGCGGGAGGTGGCGAGCAGTACTTC
TRBJ1-6	TRBV6-1	.	.	CASSKDRSNSPLHF	TGTGCCAGCAGTAAGGACAGATCTAATTCACCCCTCCACTTT
TRBJ2-1	TRBV6-6	.	TRBD2	CASTGGLAGAYNEQFF	TGTGCCAGCACCGGAGGACTAGCGGGGGCCTACAATGAGCAGTTCTTC
TRBJ2-2	TRBV28	once	.	CASTDWRTSAGELFF	TGTGCCAGCACGGACTGGAGGACGTCGGCCGGGGAGCTGTTTTTT